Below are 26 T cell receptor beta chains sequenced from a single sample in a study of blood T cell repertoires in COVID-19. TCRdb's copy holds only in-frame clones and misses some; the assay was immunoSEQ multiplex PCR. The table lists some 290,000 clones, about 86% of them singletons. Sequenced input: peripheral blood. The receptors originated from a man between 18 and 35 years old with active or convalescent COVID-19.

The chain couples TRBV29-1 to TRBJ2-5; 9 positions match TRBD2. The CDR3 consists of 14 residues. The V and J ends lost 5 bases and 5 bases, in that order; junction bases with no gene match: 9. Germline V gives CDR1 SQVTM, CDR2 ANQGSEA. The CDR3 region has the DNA TGCAGCGTTAGGGGCTTAGCGGGAGTTGAGACCCAGTACTTC. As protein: CSVRGLAGVETQYF.

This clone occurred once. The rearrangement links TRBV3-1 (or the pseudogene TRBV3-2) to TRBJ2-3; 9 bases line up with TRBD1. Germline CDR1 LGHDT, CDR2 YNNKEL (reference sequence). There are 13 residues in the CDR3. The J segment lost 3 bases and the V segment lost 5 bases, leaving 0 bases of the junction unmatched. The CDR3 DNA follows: TGTGCCAGCAGCGACAGGGGGACAGATACGCAGTATTTT. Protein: CASSDRGTDTQYF.

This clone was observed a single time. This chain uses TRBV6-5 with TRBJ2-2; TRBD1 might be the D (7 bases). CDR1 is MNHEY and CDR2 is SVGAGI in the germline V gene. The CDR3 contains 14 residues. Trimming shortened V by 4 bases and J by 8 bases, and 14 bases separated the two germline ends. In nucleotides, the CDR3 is TGTGCCAGCAGTTTACTCAGGGGGACTGGGGAGCTGTTTTTT. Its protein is CASSLLRGTGELFF.

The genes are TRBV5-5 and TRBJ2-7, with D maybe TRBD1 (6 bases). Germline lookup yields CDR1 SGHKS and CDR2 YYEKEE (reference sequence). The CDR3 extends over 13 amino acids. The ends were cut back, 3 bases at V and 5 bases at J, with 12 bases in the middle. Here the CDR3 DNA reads TGTGCCAGCAGCTCCGACAGGCTCCACGAGCAGTACTTC. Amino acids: CASSSDRLHEQYF.

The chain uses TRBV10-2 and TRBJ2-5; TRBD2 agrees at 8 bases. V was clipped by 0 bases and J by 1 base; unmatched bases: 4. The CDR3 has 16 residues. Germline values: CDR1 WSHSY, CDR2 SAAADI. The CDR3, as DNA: TGCGCCAGCAGTGAGTCGAAGCGGGGGCCCCAAGAGACCCAGTACTTC. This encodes CASSESKRGPQETQYF.

As DNA, the CDR3 is TGTGCCACCAGCAGAGGTCAGGGGGCGCGAGCAGATACGCAGTATTTT. Translating gives CATSRGQGARADTQYF. V gene TRBV15 combines with J gene TRBJ2-3; 8 bases line up with TRBD1. The CDR3 sequence is 16 residues long. The V and J ends lost 1 base and 4 bases, in that order; junction bases with no gene match: 7. Looked up from germline, CDR1 is LNHNV and CDR2 is YYDKDF (reference sequence).

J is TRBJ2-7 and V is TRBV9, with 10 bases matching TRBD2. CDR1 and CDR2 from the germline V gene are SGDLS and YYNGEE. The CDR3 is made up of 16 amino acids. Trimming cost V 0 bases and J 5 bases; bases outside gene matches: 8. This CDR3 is CASSVASTSGKHEQYF. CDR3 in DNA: TGTGCCAGCAGCGTAGCCTCCACTAGCGGGAAACACGAGCAGTACTTC.

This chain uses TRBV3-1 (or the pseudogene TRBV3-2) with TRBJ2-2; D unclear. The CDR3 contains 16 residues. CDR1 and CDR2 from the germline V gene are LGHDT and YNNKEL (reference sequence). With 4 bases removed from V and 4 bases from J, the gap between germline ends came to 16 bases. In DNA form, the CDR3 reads TGTGCCAGCAGCCTACTCAAGCCAGGTAGCACCGGGGAGCTGTTTTTT. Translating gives CASSLLKPGSTGELFF.

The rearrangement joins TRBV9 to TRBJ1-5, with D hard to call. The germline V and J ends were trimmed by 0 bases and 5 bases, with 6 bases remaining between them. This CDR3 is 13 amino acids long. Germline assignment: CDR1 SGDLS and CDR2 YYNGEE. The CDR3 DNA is TGTGCCAGCAGCGTAGTGGGCTATCAGCCCCAGCATTTT. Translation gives CASSVVGYQPQHF.

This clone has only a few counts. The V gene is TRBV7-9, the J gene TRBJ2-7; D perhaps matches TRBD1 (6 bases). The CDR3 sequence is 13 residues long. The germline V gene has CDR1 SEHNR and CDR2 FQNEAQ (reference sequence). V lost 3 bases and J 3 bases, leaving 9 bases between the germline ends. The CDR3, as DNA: TGTGCCAGCAGCTTTCAGGGGAACTACGAGCAGTACTTC. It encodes CASSFQGNYEQYF.

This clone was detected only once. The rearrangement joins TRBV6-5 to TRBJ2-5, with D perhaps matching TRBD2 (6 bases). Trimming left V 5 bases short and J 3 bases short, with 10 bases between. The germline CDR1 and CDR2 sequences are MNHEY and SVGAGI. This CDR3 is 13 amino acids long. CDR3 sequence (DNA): TGTGCCAGCAGTAGGGAGGTGGAAGAGACCCAGTACTTC. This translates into CASSREVEETQYF.

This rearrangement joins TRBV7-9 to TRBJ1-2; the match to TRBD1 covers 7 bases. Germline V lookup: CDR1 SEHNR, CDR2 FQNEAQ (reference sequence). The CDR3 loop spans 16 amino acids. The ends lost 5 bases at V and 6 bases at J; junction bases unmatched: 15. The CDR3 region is CASSPPLPGGENGYTF. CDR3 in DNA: TGTGCCAGCAGCCCACCCCTGCCAGGGGGAGAAAATGGCTACACCTTC. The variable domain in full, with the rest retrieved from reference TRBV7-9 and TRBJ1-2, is DTGVSQNPRHKITKRGQNVTFRCDPISEHNRLYWYRQTLGQGPEFLTYFQNEAQLEKSRLLSDRFSAERPKGSFSTLEIQRTEQGDSAMYLCASSPPLPGGENGYTFGSGTRLTVV.

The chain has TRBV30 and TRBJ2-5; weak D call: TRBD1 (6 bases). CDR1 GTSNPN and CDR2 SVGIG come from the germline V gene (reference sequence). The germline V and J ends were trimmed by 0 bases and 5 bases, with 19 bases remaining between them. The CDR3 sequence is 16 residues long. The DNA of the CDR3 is TGTGCCTGGAGTGTACGGGTTTCCATAGGGGGTGAGACCCAGTACTTC. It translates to CAWSVRVSIGGETQYF.

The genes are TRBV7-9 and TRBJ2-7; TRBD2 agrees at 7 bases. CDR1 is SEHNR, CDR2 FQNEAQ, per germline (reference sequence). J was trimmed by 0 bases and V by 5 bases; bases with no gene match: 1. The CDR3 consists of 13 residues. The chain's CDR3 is CASSRGGSYEQYF. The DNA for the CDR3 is TGTGCCAGCAGCCGCGGGGGCTCCTACGAGCAGTACTTC.

CDR3 sequence: CASSSPGLAEAFF. The CDR3 DNA follows: TGTGCCAGCAGTTCCCCAGGACTGGCTGAAGCTTTCTTT. The chain uses TRBV6-2 or TRBV6-3 and TRBJ1-1; D unresolved. Trimming removed 4 bases from V and 6 bases from J, with 12 bases in between. Germline-derived CDR1 and CDR2 are MNHEY and SVGEGT. The CDR3 runs 13 residues.

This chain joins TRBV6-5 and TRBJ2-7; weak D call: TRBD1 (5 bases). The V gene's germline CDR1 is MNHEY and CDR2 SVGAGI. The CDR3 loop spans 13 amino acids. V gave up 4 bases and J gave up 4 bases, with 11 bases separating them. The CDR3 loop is CASSFRQRYEQYF. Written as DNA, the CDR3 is TGTGCCAGCAGTTTCAGACAGAGGTACGAGCAGTACTTC.

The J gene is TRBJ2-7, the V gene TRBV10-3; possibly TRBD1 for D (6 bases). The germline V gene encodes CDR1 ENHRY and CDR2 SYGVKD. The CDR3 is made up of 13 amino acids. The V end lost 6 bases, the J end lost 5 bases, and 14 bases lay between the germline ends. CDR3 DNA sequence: TGTGCCATCAGAGCAGCCCCAGGGGACGAGCAGTACTTC. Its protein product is CAIRAAPGDEQYF.

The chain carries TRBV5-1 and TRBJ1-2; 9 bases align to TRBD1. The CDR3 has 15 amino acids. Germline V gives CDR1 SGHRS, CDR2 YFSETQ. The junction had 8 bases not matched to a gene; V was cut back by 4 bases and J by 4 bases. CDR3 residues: CASSPGTGYGYGYTF. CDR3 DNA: TGCGCCAGCAGCCCCGGGACAGGGTACGGCTATGGCTACACCTTC.

DNA for the CDR3: TGTGCCAGCAGTGGGGCAGGTGCCTACGAGCAGTACTTC. It codes for CASSGAGAYEQYF. The J gene is TRBJ2-7, the V gene TRBV2; D gene uncertain. Trimming left V 4 bases short and J 2 bases short, with 9 bases between. This CDR3 is 13 amino acids long. Germline V gene sequence: CDR1 SNHLY, CDR2 FYNNEI.

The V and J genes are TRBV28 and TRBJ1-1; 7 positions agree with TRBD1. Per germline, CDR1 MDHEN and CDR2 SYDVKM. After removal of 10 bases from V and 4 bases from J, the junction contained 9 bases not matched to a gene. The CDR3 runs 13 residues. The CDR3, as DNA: TGTGCCACCAAAAATCCAGGGGGCACTGAAGCTTTCTTT. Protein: CATKNPGGTEAFF.

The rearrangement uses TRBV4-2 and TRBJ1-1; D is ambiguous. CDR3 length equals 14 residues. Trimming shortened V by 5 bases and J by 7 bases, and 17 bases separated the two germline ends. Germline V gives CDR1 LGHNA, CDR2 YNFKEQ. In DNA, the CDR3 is TGTGCCAGCAGCGGCCGCGGTTTTGGCGATGAAGCTTTCTTT. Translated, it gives CASSGRGFGDEAFF.

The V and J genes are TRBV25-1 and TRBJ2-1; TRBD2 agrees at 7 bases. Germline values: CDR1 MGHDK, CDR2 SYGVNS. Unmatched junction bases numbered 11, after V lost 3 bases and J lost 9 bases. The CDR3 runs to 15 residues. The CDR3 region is CASSDPTGREGEQFF. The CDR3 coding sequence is TGTGCCAGCAGTGATCCGACTGGGAGGGAAGGTGAGCAGTTCTTC.

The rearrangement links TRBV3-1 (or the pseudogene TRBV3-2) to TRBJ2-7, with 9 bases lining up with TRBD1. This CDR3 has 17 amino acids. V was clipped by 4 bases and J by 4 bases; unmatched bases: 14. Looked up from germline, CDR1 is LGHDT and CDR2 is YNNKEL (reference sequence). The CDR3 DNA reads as TGTGCCAGCAGCCCGTATCTCACCGGGACAGGGAAGTACGAGCAGTACTTC. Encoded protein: CASSPYLTGTGKYEQYF.

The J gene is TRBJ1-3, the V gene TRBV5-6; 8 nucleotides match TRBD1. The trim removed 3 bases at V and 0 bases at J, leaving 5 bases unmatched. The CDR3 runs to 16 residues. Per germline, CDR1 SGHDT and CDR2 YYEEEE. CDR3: CASSYGTGASGNTIYF. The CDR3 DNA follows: TGTGCCAGCAGCTACGGGACAGGAGCCTCTGGAAACACCATATATTTT.

DNA of the CDR3: TGCGCCAGCAGCTTGGTCCTAGCGGGAGGCCACGAGCAGTACTTC. This codes for CASSLVLAGGHEQYF. This chain connects TRBV5-1 to TRBJ2-7; 11 positions match TRBD2. Germline CDR1 SGHRS, CDR2 YFSETQ. The J segment lost 5 bases and the V segment lost 0 bases, leaving 4 bases of the junction unmatched. This CDR3 is built from 15 residues. Using reference TRBV5-1 and TRBJ2-7 for the parts outside the CDR3, the full variable domain is KAGVTQTPRYLIKTRGQQVTLSCSPISGHRSVSWYQQTPGQGLQFLFEYFSETQRNKGNFPGRFSGRQFSNSRSEMNVSTLELGDSALYLCASSLVLAGGHEQYFGPGTRLTVT.

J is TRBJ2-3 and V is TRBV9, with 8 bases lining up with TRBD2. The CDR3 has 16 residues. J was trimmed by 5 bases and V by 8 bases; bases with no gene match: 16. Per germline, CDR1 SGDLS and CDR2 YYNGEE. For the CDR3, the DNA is TGTGCCAGACAAAAAGGGGGACTAGGGAGTTTAGATACGCAGTATTTT. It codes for CARQKGGLGSLDTQYF.